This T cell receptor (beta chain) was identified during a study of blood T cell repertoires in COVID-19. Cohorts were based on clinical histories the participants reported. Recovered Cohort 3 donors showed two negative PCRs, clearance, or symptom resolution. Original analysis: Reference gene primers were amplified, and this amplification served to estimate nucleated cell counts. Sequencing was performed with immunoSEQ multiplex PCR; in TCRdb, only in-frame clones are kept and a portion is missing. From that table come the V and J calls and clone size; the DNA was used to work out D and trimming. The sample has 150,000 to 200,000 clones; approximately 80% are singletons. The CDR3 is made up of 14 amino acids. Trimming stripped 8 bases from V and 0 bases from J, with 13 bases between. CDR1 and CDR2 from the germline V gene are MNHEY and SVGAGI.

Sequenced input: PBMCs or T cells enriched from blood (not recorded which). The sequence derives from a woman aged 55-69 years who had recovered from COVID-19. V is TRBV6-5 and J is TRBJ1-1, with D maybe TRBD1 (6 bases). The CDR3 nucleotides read TGTGCCAGCGGCCTAAGGGGGATGAACACTGAAGCTTTCTTT. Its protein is CASGLRGMNTEAFF.